This TCR beta chain appears in the sequencing data of a study of blood T cells in healthy people across ages. The study, taken as a whole, reports: Observed TCR beta diversity per million T cells went down as age went up. This fall followed a roughly linear course with age.

The CDR3 extends over 15 amino acids. The germline CDR1 and CDR2 sequences are LGHDT and YNNKEL (reference sequence). With 4 bases removed from V and 11 bases from J, the gap between germline ends came to 22 bases. Worth noting for this clonotype: Its antigen is not known.

Using a J-beta primer mix together with a sample-barcoded 5' primer, a second PCR was run for roughly 7 to 12 cycles. TCRdb called the 5' RACE reads again in MiXCR, with one record for every CDR3 protein. The data hold a few hundred thousand distinct CDR3 sequences, with approximately 26% observed a single time. These sequences were also reported in another study, on T cells of mothers and their children.

The TCR originated in a boy younger than 10 in good health. Sequencing was done on a sample of blood. The chain employs TRBV3-1 and TRBJ2-3, with D perhaps matching TRBD2 (6 bases). CDR3 residues: CASSPKNPRDSQQYF. CDR3 sequence (DNA): TGTGCCAGCAGCCCTAAAAACCCCCGGGACTCACAGCAGTATTTT.